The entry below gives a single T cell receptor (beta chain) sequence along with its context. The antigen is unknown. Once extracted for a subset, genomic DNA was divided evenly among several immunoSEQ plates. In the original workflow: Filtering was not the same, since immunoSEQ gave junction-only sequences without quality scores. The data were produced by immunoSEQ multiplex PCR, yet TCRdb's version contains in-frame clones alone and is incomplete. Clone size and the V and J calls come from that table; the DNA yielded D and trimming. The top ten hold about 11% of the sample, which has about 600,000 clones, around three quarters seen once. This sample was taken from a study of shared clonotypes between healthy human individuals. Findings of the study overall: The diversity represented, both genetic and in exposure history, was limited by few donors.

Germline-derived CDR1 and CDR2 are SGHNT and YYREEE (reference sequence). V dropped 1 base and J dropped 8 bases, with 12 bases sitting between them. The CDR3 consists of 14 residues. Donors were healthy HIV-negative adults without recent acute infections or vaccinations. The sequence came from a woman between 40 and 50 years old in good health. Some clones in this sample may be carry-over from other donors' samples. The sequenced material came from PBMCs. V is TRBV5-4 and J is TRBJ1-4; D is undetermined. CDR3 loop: CASSLFPEREKLFF. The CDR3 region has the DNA TGTGCCAGCAGCTTGTTCCCTGAGAGAGAAAAACTGTTTTTT.